This T cell receptor beta chain is drawn from a study of OX40 agonist ivuxolimab in advanced cancers. TCRdb's copy holds only in-frame clones and misses some; the assay was immunoSEQ multiplex PCR. The sample shows over 30,000 clones, roughly 80% of them seen only once. V lost 4 bases and J lost 4; bases outside the gene matches: 5. CDR3 length: 14 amino acids. CDR1 SGHRS and CDR2 YFSETQ come from the germline V gene. The genes are TRBV5-1 and TRBJ2-3; 8 nucleotides match TRBD1. This clonotype was obtained from an adult with an advanced solid tumor such as melanoma, head and neck, liver or kidney cancer. Sequenced material: CD4+ or CD8+ T cells sorted from blood, taken in a trial of the OX40 agonist ivuxolimab. CDR3 in amino acids: CASSHGQGADTQYF. CDR3 bases: TGCGCCAGCAGCCACGGACAGGGAGCAGATACGCAGTATTTT.